The 7 T cell receptor beta chains given below trace back to one sample, sequenced in a study of blood T cell repertoires in COVID-19. Using immunoSEQ multiplex PCR, the repertoire was profiled, and TCRdb retains in-frame clones only, with some absent. In the table there are about 180,000 clones, about 86% of which are singletons. The source material was peripheral blood. The receptors here all came from a woman in her seventies with COVID-19, enrolled during active disease.

The genes are TRBV5-1 and TRBJ2-6; a weak D match, TRBD1 (5 bases). V was shortened by 5 bases and J by 2 bases, with 14 bases between the two germline ends. Germline V gives CDR1 SGHRS, CDR2 YFSETQ. This CDR3 is built from 16 residues. CDR3 nucleotide sequence: TGCGCCAGCAGGCAGGGCCCAAGCGCTGGGGCCAACGTCCTGACTTTC. It is translated as CASRQGPSAGANVLTF. Using reference TRBV5-1 and TRBJ2-6 for the parts outside the CDR3, the full variable domain is KAGVTQTPRYLIKTRGQQVTLSCSPISGHRSVSWYQQTPGQGLQFLFEYFSETQRNKGNFPGRFSGRQFSNSRSEMNVSTLELGDSALYLCASRQGPSAGANVLTFGAGSRLTVL.

This rearrangement joins TRBV4-3 to TRBJ2-3; 7 bases fit TRBD2. The CDR3 runs to 15 residues. Germline V gives CDR1 LGHNA, CDR2 YSLEER. The V gene end was trimmed by 4 bases and the J gene end by 5 bases; junction bases not matched to a gene: 9. The CDR3 DNA is TGCGCCAGCAGCCGTTCTAGCGGCGAACAAGATACGCAGTATTTT. Translation: CASSRSSGEQDTQYF.

The chain recombines TRBV19 with TRBJ1-5; tentatively, D is TRBD1 (5 bases). This CDR3 region has 18 residues. V was trimmed by 5 bases and J by 0 bases, leaving 20 bases between them. Germline assignment: CDR1 LNHDA and CDR2 SQIVND (reference sequence). For the CDR3, the DNA is TGTGCCAGTAGTGGGGCAGGGCATTCTTTTTATAGCAATCAGCCCCAGCATTTT. Residues: CASSGAGHSFYSNQPQHF.

This chain links TRBV24-1 with TRBJ2-1; 12 nucleotides align to TRBD2. This CDR3 is built from 16 residues. The junction had 6 bases not matched to a gene; V was cut back by 3 bases and J by 7 bases. The V gene's germline CDR1 is KGHDR and CDR2 SFDVKD. CDR3 region: CATSDPTSGSPNEQFF. For the CDR3, the DNA is TGTGCCACCAGTGATCCGACTAGCGGGAGTCCGAATGAGCAGTTCTTC.

A single count supports this clone. The V and J genes are TRBV5-1 and TRBJ2-5; 12 bases line up with TRBD2. Per germline, CDR1 SGHRS and CDR2 YFSETQ. CDR3 length equals 15 residues. Trimming removed 5 bases from V and 3 bases from J; junction bases left unmatched: 5. Here the CDR3 reads CASRVASGREETQYF. The DNA for the CDR3 is TGCGCCAGCAGAGTGGCTAGCGGGAGGGAAGAGACCCAGTACTTC. Combining the CDR3 with reference TRBV5-1 and TRBJ2-5 gives the whole variable domain KAGVTQTPRYLIKTRGQQVTLSCSPISGHRSVSWYQQTPGQGLQFLFEYFSETQRNKGNFPGRFSGRQFSNSRSEMNVSTLELGDSALYLCASRVASGREETQYFGPGTRLLVL.

The chain employs TRBV7-9 and TRBJ1-5; 7 nucleotides agree with TRBD1. The germline gives CDR1 SEHNR, CDR2 FQNEAQ (reference sequence). The V and J ends lost 4 bases and 6 bases, in that order; junction bases with no gene match: 12. The CDR3 runs to 16 residues. For the CDR3, the DNA is TGTGCCAGCAGCTCTTGGACAGGATCAGGAGGTCAGCCCCAGCATTTT. This sequence encodes CASSSWTGSGGQPQHF.

In its sample, this clone was seen a few times. The rearrangement uses TRBV3-1 (or the pseudogene TRBV3-2) and TRBJ1-2; weak D call: TRBD1 (5 bases). Trimming removed 1 base at V and 4 bases at J, with 16 bases between. Germline CDR1 and CDR2: LGHDT and YNNKEL (reference sequence). The length of the CDR3 is 16 residues. In nucleotides, the CDR3 is TGTGCCAGCAGCCAAGGCTCGGGTCAGGGCTCCTATGGCTACACCTTC. It codes for CASSQGSGQGSYGYTF.